This T cell receptor beta chain was recorded in a study of response to subunit inactivated influenza vaccine. General study findings and limits: The authors suggested that few new T cells are recruited per seasonal influenza vaccination.

V dropped 4 bases and J dropped 6 bases, with 16 bases sitting between them. The germline V gene encodes CDR1 SGHNT and CDR2 YENEEA. This CDR3 comprises 15 residues. About this clonotype: Its antigen is still unknown.

TCRdb re-called the RT-PCR reads through MiXCR, storing one row per CDR3 protein. The table has approximately 570,000 distinct CDR3 sequences, around 8% seen once. This chain uses TRBV11-3 with TRBJ2-1, with D perhaps TRBD1 (6 bases). The sequence derives from a man aged 45 to 75 who received an inactivated influenza vaccine. The specimen comprised PBMCs from blood, sampled roughly 24 months after vaccination. CDR3 sequence: CASSSGDRRVNEQFF. As DNA, the CDR3 is TGTGCCAGCAGCTCTGGAGACAGGAGAGTCAATGAGCAGTTCTTC.